This record looks at one T cell receptor beta chain sequence and its context. The CDR3 spans 14 residues. Germline CDR1 and CDR2: SGHAT and FQNNGV. V lost 0 bases, J lost 2 bases, and 1 base stayed unmatched. The data are from a study of Tregs in tolerant kidney transplant recipients. Method: immunoSEQ multiplex PCR; TCRdb's copy keeps in-frame clones and lacks some. The table includes 14,000 to 15,000 clones, about four fifths detected once. An overnight rest at 37°C with about 220 IU/ml IL-2 preceded regulatory T cell sorting from thawed PBMCs. The chain links TRBV11-2 to TRBJ2-7, with 7 positions matching TRBD1. Sequencing used Tregs from blood, obtained before the transplant. The receptor's source is a human donor who received a combined kidney and bone marrow transplant. This chain's CDR3 is CASSLDQGAYEQYF. The CDR3 DNA is TGTGCCAGCAGCTTAGATCAGGGGGCCTACGAGCAGTACTTC.